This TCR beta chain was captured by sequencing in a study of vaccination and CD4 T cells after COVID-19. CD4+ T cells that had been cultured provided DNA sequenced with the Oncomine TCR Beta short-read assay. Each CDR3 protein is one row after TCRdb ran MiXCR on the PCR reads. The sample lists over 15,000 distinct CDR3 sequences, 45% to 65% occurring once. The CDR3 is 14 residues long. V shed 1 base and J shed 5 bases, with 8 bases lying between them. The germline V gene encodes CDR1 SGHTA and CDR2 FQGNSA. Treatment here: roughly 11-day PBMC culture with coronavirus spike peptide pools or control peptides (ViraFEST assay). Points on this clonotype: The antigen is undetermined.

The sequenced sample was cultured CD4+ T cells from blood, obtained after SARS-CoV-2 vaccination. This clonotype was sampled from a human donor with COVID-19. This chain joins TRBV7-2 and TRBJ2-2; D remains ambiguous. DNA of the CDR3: TGTGCCAGCAGCTTAGATCGGTGGACCGGGGAGCTGTTTTTT. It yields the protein CASSLDRWTGELFF.